These 28 T cell receptor beta chains share one sample of origin, sequenced in a study of CD8 T cells in ankylosing spondylitis. TCRdb reanalysed the 5' RACE reads using MiXCR and keeps one entry per CDR3 protein. This table has 190,000 or so distinct CDR3 sequences, over 10% appearing once. The sequenced sample consisted of blood, either unsorted or a sorted T cell fraction (not recorded which). The receptor set was obtained from a male donor with ankylosing spondylitis or in good health (not recorded which).

This clonotype was seen a handful of times. The chain is built from TRBV2 and TRBJ2-1; D call uncertain. V was trimmed by 1 base and J by 2 bases, leaving 3 bases between them. This CDR3 contains 13 residues. The germline CDR1 and CDR2 sequences are SNHLY and FYNNEI. In DNA form, the CDR3 reads TGTGCCAGCAGTGAAGGGACCTACAATGAGCAGTTCTTC. Translation: CASSEGTYNEQFF.

This clonotype was detected only a few times. This chain uses TRBV29-1 with TRBJ1-2; the D gene is possibly TRBD1 (6 bases). Trimming removed 3 bases at V and 2 bases at J, with 16 bases between. CDR3 length equals 15 residues. The V gene's germline CDR1 is SQVTM and CDR2 ANQGSEA. For the CDR3, the DNA is TGCAGCGTTGACGAGGGCCAGGGGCAAAACTATGGCTACACCTTC. Amino acids: CSVDEGQGQNYGYTF. Full variable domain (outside the CDR3, taken from reference TRBV29-1 and TRBJ1-2): SAVISQKPSRDICQRGTSLTIQCQVDSQVTMMFWYRQQPGQSLTLIATANQGSEATYESGFVIDKFPISRPNLTFSTLTVSNMSPEDSSIYLCSVDEGQGQNYGYTFGSGTRLTVV.

This clonotype came up a few times. This sequence joins TRBV24-1 and TRBJ1-5; TRBD1 matches at 8 bases. Germline V gene sequence: CDR1 KGHDR, CDR2 SFDVKD. Trimming removed 5 bases from V and 6 bases from J; junction bases left unmatched: 2. This CDR3 is built from 13 residues. The CDR3 region has the DNA TGTGCCACCAGTGCAGGGGGCGGTCAGCCCCAGCATTTT. It encodes CATSAGGGQPQHF.

The chain joins TRBV27 to TRBJ2-1; D is undetermined. V shed 2 bases and J shed 4 bases, with 6 bases lying between them. This CDR3 is 13 amino acids long. Looked up from germline, CDR1 is MNHEY and CDR2 is SMNVEV (reference sequence). CDR3 residues: CASSLPSYNEQFF. The CDR3 nucleotides are TGTGCCAGCAGTTTACCATCTTACAATGAGCAGTTCTTC.

The chain joins TRBV20-1 to TRBJ2-1, with 7 bases identical to TRBD2. The V gene's germline CDR1 is DFQATT and CDR2 SNEGSKA (reference sequence). The CDR3 is 15 residues long. The trim removed 6 bases at V and 5 bases at J, leaving 13 bases unmatched. CDR3 sequence (DNA): TGCAGTGCGCTGTCGGAGGCGGGGGTGAACAATGAGCAGTTCTTC. As protein: CSALSEAGVNNEQFF.

This clonotype appeared a few times. The chain joins TRBV7-6 to TRBJ2-5, with 9 bases fitting TRBD1. The trim removed 3 bases at V and 1 base at J, leaving 9 bases unmatched. CDR1 is SGHVS and CDR2 is FNYEAQ in the germline V gene. The CDR3 runs 17 residues. The CDR3 here is CASSFYRTTGGQETQYF. DNA for the CDR3: TGTGCCAGCAGCTTTTATCGTACGACAGGGGGCCAAGAGACCCAGTACTTC. Complete variable domain (other parts from reference TRBV7-6 and TRBJ2-5): GAGVSQSPRYKVTKRGQDVALRCDPISGHVSLYWYRQALGQGPEFLTYFNYEAQQDKSGLPNDRFSAERPEGSISTLTIQRTEQRDSAMYRCASSFYRTTGGQETQYFGPGTRLLVL.

Only a few counts were recorded for this clonotype. The chain employs TRBV30 and TRBJ1-1; no clear D gene. Trimming stripped 2 bases from V and 6 bases from J, with 10 bases between. From germline, CDR1 is GTSNPN and CDR2 SVGIG (reference sequence). The CDR3 is 12 residues long. CDR3 region: CAWSNGVAEAFF. The DNA of the CDR3 is TGTGCCTGGAGTAACGGGGTTGCTGAAGCTTTCTTT.

This clonotype was observed at least ten times. CDR3 residues: CASSLETSTDTQYF. CDR3 DNA: TGTGCCAGCAGTTTAGAAACTAGCACAGATACGCAGTATTTT. The genes are TRBV27 and TRBJ2-3; D is unresolved. Trimming stripped 2 bases from V and 0 bases from J, with 6 bases between. There are 14 residues in the CDR3. Germline-derived CDR1 and CDR2 are MNHEY and SMNVEV (reference sequence).

This clonotype was counted between two and nine times. V is TRBV2 and J is TRBJ2-7; TRBD1 matches at 8 bases. Germline loops: CDR1 SNHLY, CDR2 FYNNEI. The CDR3 is 14 residues long. J lost 7 bases, V lost 8 bases, and 13 bases had no gene match. The CDR3 is CASRGQGPSIEQYF. The CDR3 DNA is TGTGCCAGCCGAGGACAGGGACCCTCTATAGAGCAGTACTTC.

The DNA for the CDR3 is TGTGCCAGCAGTTACTTCCGTCTTTCCCAGCAGACCTTCTCCGAAAACATTCAGTACTTC. It translates to CASSYFRLSQQTFSENIQYF. The chain carries TRBV6-2 or TRBV6-3 and TRBJ2-4; D unclear. Germline V gene lookup returns CDR1 MNHEY and CDR2 SVGEGT. This CDR3 has 20 residues. The V and J ends lost 1 base and 5 bases respectively, with 27 bases between them.

Note on this clonotype: A read error may explain this, as a much larger clone is one base away. V and J are TRBV25-1 and TRBJ2-1, with TRBD2 identical over 7 bases. CDR3 length: 13 amino acids. Germline CDR1 MGHDK, CDR2 SYGVNS. The CDR3 reads CTSTPPAGDEQFF. The CDR3, as DNA: TGTACCAGCACCCCCCCGGCGGGGGATGAGCAGTTCTTC. The variable domain in full, completed from reference TRBV25-1 and TRBJ2-1, reads EADIYQTPRYLVIGTGKKITLECSQTMGHDKMYWYQQDPGMELHLIHYSYGVNSTEKGDLSSESTVSRIRTEHFPLTLESARPSHTSQYLCTSTPPAGDEQFFGPGTRLTVL.

This clonotype has ten or more counts. The chain joins TRBV12-3 or TRBV12-4 to TRBJ2-3, with 11 bases fitting TRBD2. Unmatched junction bases numbered 5, after V lost 5 bases and J lost 4 bases. The CDR3 has 15 amino acids. The CDR3 nucleotides are TGTGCCAGCAGTCTGACTAGCGGGACTGCAGATACGCAGTATTTT. This encodes CASSLTSGTADTQYF.

This clonotype was observed once. The chain couples TRBV20-1 to TRBJ2-1; TRBD2 matches 8 bases. Germline CDR1 DFQATT, CDR2 SNEGSKA (reference sequence). CDR3 size: 15 residues. With V trimmed by 3 bases and J by 1 base, 5 bases remained unmatched. This chain's CDR3 is CSASKRESSYNEQFF. Written as DNA, the CDR3 is TGCAGTGCTAGTAAGCGGGAGTCTTCCTACAATGAGCAGTTCTTC.

This clonotype was counted a few times. CDR3 DNA: TGTGCCAGTAAATCATCGGGCGTAGATACGCAGTATTTT. Its protein is CASKSSGVDTQYF. V is TRBV19 and J is TRBJ2-3; D remains unclear. The germline V gene has CDR1 LNHDA and CDR2 SQIVND (reference sequence). The length of the CDR3 is 13 residues. V lost 7 bases and J 5 bases, leaving 13 bases between the germline ends.

The chain links TRBV5-5 to TRBJ2-7; weak D call: TRBD1 (6 bases). The V end lost 6 bases, the J end lost 6 bases, and 16 bases lay between the germline ends. The CDR3 totals 13 residues. Germline V gene data show CDR1 as SGHKS and CDR2 as YYEKEE (reference sequence). CDR3 bases: TGTGCCAGCACCCCGGACAGTTCTCCCGAGCAGTACTTC. Translated, it gives CASTPDSSPEQYF. The full variable domain, with the rest looked up from reference TRBV5-5 and TRBJ2-7, is DAGVTQSPTHLIKTRGQQVTLRCSPISGHKSVSWYQQVLGQGPQFIFQYYEKEERGRGNFPDRFSARQFPNYSSELNVNALLLGDSALYLCASTPDSSPEQYFGPGTRLTVT.

This chain links TRBV6-4 with TRBJ2-1; D gene uncertain. Germline CDR1 is MRHNA and CDR2 is SNTAGT. This CDR3 has 16 residues. Trimming stripped 2 bases from V and 0 bases from J, with 11 bases between. The DNA of the CDR3 is TGTGCCAGCAGTGACGGGCGAGTAAGCTCCTACAATGAGCAGTTCTTC. This codes for CASSDGRVSSYNEQFF.

This clonotype was recorded a few times. The chain recombines TRBV20-1 with TRBJ2-5, with 7 bases that match TRBD1. Trimming at V came to 6 bases and at J to 4 bases, leaving 14 bases not matched to a gene. CDR1 and CDR2 from the germline V gene are DFQATT and SNEGSKA (reference sequence). This CDR3 has 15 amino acids. CDR3 amino acids: CSAEPRGTALETQYF. The DNA of the CDR3 is TGCAGTGCGGAACCCCGAGGGACAGCTTTAGAGACCCAGTACTTC.

The chain has TRBV5-4 and TRBJ2-7; D gene uncertain. The CDR3 is 12 amino acids. V gave up 4 bases and J gave up 7 bases, with 12 bases separating them. Germline V gives CDR1 SGHNT, CDR2 YYREEE (reference sequence). DNA for the CDR3: TGTGCCAGCAGCCCCGGGTCTACTGAGCAGTACTTC. Translating it yields CASSPGSTEQYF. The full variable domain, rest sourced from reference TRBV5-4 and TRBJ2-7, is ETGVTQSPTHLIKTRGQQVTLRCSSQSGHNTVSWYQQALGQGPQFIFQYYREEENGRGNFPPRFSGLQFPNYSSELNVNALELDDSALYLCASSPGSTEQYFGPGTRLTVT.

This clonotype was observed a handful of times. The gene calls are TRBV12-3 or TRBV12-4 and TRBJ2-3; D might be TRBD2 (5 bases). CDR3 size: 14 residues. V lost 1 base, J lost 5 bases, and 10 bases lay in between. The CDR3 spells CASSLVRRVDTQYF. The CDR3 DNA sequence: TGTGCCAGCAGTTTAGTAAGGCGGGTAGATACGCAGTATTTT.

The rearrangement links TRBV3-1 to TRBJ2-7; D gene unclear. The CDR3 loop spans 14 amino acids. V lost 1 base to trimming and J lost 3 bases, with 10 bases between them. Germline CDR1 and CDR2: LGHDT and YNNKEL (reference sequence). Written as DNA, the CDR3 is TGTGCCAGCAGCCAAGTTAACAGCGACTACGAGCAGTACTTC. Translating it yields CASSQVNSDYEQYF.

This clonotype was recorded many times. V usage is TRBV12-3 or TRBV12-4 and J usage is TRBJ2-7; 11 bases agree with TRBD2. Germline trimming cut 5 bases from V and 3 bases from J; bases unmatched to any gene: 6. The CDR3 spans 15 residues. The CDR3 here is CASSTPGTSGYEQYF. CDR3 DNA sequence: TGTGCCAGCAGTACCCCCGGGACTAGCGGCTACGAGCAGTACTTC.

The V call is TRBV20-1, the J call TRBJ2-3, with 8 bases lining up with TRBD2. The CDR3 covers 17 residues. Germline V gene data show CDR1 as DFQATT and CDR2 as SNEGSKA (reference sequence). Trimming removed 3 bases from V and 0 bases from J; junction bases left unmatched: 11. This CDR3 reads CSASGRAFPHSTDTQYF. CDR3 in DNA: TGCAGTGCTAGCGGGAGGGCTTTCCCCCACAGCACAGATACGCAGTATTTT.

This chain joins TRBV20-1 and TRBJ2-7; tentative D call: TRBD1 (5 bases). CDR1 and CDR2 from the germline V gene are DFQATT and SNEGSKA (reference sequence). The CDR3 is made up of 13 amino acids. The V and J ends lost 0 bases and 1 base respectively, with 7 bases between them. CDR3 DNA: TGCAGTGCTAGAGATGACAGATCCTACGAGCAGTACTTC. Translation: CSARDDRSYEQYF.

This clonotype was detected many times. The chain couples TRBV3-1 to TRBJ1-1, with 9 positions matching TRBD1. The CDR3 is made up of 14 amino acids. Germline V gene data show CDR1 as LGHDT and CDR2 as YNNKEL (reference sequence). V lost 4 bases, J lost 4 bases, and 4 bases stayed unmatched. The CDR3 DNA sequence: TGTGCCAGCAGCCGCGGACAGGGGAGCACTGAAGCTTTCTTT. It specifies CASSRGQGSTEAFF. The full variable domain, completed using reference TRBV3-1 and TRBJ1-1, is DTAVSQTPKYLVTQMGNDKSIKCEQNLGHDTMYWYKQDSKKFLKIMFSYNNKELIINETVPNRFSPKSPDKAHLNLHINSLELGDSAVYFCASSRGQGSTEAFFGQGTRLTVV.

There are a few counts of this clonotype. The V and J genes are TRBV20-1 and TRBJ2-1, with D hard to call. Germline V gene data show CDR1 as DFQATT and CDR2 as SNEGSKA (reference sequence). V lost 3 bases to trimming and J lost 8 bases, with 5 bases between them. The CDR3 consists of 10 residues. Written as DNA, the CDR3 is TGCAGTGCTAGTCCCTATGAGCAGTTCTTC. Protein sequence: CSASPYEQFF.

A few counts support this clonotype. This sequence joins TRBV4-1 and TRBJ2-7, with D unresolved. CDR3 length: 15 amino acids. Between the trimmed V and J ends, which lost 0 bases and 3 bases, there was a span of 12 bases. Germline CDR1 and CDR2: MGHRA and YSYEKL. The CDR3 sequence: CASSQDQRLGYEQYF. The CDR3 coding sequence is TGCGCCAGCAGCCAAGATCAGAGATTAGGCTACGAGCAGTACTTC.

The chain employs TRBV7-8 and TRBJ1-1, with 7 bases aligning to TRBD1. Per the germline V gene, CDR1 is SGHVS and CDR2 is FQNEAQ. With V trimmed by 4 bases and J by 1 base, 3 bases remained unmatched. The CDR3 loop spans 14 amino acids. CDR3 nucleotide sequence: TGTGCCAGCAGCTCAGGGGGGACGAACACTGAAGCTTTCTTT. Its translation is CASSSGGTNTEAFF.

The chain uses TRBV6-1 and TRBJ2-1; D perhaps matches TRBD2 (5 bases). V gave up 9 bases and J gave up 7 bases, with 19 bases separating them. The germline V gene has CDR1 MNHNS and CDR2 SASEGT. There are 14 residues in the CDR3. The CDR3 sequence: CASESGPTGNEQFF. CDR3 DNA: TGTGCCAGTGAAAGCGGACCCACGGGGAATGAGCAGTTCTTC.